This entry lists 2 T cell receptor delta chains sequenced from one sample in a study of gamma-delta chains in newborns, infants, children. TCRdb re-processed the reads via CATT. The data contain 4,200 or so delta-chain clones, about 39% of them singletons. The sequenced sample was blood. The receptor source for this set is a child who received the measles vaccine.

In its sample, this clone is medium-sized. This chain joins TRDV1 and TRDJ1; D ambiguous. Germline V gene sequence: CDR1 TSWWSYY, CDR2 QGS. This CDR3 region has 16 residues. V was pared by 2 bases and J by 0 bases, with 13 bases between. Here the CDR3 DNA reads TGTGCTCTTGGGGAAGCCAGGGACCGGTACACCGATAAACTCATCTTT. It yields the protein CALGEARDRYTDKLIF.

The chain couples TRDV1 to TRDJ1, with no clear D. The CDR3 consists of 17 residues. V lost 4 bases and J lost 4, with 22 bases in between. Germline V gene data show CDR1 as TSWWSYY and CDR2 as QGS. Here the CDR3 DNA reads TGTGCTCTTGGGGTCGGTAGGGTCCCTCATTCCATCGATAAACTCATCTTT. Protein sequence: CALGVGRVPHSIDKLIF.